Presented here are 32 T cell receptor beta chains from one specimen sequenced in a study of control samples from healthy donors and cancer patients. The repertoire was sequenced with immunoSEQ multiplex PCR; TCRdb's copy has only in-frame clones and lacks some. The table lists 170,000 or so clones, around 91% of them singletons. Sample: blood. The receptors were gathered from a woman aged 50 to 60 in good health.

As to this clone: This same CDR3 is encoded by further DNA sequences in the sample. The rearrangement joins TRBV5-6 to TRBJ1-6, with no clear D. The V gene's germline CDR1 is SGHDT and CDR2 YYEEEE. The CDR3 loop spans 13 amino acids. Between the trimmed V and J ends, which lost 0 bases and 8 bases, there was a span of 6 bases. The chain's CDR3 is CASSLALDSPLHF. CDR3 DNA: TGTGCCAGCAGCTTGGCCCTGGATTCACCCCTCCACTTT.

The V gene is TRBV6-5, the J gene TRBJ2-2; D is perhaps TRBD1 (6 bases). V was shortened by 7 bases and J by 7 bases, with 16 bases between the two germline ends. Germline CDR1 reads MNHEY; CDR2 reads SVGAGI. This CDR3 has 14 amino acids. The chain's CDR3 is CASKGVSLGGELFF. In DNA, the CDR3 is TGTGCCAGCAAGGGGGTATCTTTGGGCGGGGAGCTGTTTTTT.

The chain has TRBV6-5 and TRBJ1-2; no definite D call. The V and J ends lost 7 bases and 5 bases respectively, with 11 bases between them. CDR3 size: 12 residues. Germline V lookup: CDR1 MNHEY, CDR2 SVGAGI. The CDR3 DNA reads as TGTGCCAGCATGGAGGGAAAATATGGCTACACCTTC. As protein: CASMEGKYGYTF.

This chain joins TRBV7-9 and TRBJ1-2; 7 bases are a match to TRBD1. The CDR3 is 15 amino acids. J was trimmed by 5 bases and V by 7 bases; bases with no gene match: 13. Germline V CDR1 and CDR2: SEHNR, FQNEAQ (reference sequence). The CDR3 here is CASTKRLGTEYGYTF. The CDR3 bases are TGTGCCAGCACCAAAAGGCTGGGGACAGAGTATGGCTACACCTTC.

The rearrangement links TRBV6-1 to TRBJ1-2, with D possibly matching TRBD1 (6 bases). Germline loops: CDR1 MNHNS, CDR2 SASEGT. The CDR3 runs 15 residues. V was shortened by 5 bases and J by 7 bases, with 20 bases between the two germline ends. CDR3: CASSSRTVGGIGYTF. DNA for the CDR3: TGTGCCAGCAGTTCACGGACAGTGGGGGGAATTGGCTACACCTTC.

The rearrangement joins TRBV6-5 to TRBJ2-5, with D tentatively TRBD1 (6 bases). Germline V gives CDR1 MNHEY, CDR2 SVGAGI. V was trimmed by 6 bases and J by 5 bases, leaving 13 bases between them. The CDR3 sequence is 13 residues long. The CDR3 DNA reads TGTGCCAGCAGAACGTATCAGGGGGAGACCCAGTACTTC. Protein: CASRTYQGETQYF.

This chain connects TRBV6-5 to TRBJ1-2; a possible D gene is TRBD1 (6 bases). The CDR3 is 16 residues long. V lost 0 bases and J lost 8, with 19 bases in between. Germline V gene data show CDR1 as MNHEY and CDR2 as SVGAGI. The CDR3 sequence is CASSYSVQGDFDGYTF. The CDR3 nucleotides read TGTGCCAGCAGTTACTCAGTACAGGGAGATTTCGACGGCTACACCTTC.

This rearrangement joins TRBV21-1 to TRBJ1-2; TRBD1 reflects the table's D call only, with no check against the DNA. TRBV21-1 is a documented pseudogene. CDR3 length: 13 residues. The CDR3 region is CASSKDRQGGYTF. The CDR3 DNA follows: TGTGCCAGCAGCAAAGATAGACAGGGGGGCTACACCTTC.

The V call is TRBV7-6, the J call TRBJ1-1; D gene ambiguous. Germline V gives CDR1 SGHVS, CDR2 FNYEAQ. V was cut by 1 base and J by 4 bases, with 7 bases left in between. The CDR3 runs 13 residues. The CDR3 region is CASSLGGATEAFF. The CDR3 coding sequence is TGTGCCAGCAGCTTAGGGGGAGCCACTGAAGCTTTCTTT.

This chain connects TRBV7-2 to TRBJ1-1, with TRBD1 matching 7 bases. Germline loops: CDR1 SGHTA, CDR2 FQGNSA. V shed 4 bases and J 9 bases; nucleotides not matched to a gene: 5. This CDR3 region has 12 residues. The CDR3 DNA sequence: TGTGCCAGCAGCTCGCAGGGGGATAAAGCTTTCTTT. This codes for CASSSQGDKAFF.

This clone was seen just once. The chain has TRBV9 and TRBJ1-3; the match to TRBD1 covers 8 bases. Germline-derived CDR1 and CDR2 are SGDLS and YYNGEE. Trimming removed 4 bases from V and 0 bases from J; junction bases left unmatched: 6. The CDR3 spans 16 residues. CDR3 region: CASSLDRGFSGNTIYF. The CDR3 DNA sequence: TGTGCCAGCAGCCTAGACAGGGGATTCTCTGGAAACACCATATATTTT.

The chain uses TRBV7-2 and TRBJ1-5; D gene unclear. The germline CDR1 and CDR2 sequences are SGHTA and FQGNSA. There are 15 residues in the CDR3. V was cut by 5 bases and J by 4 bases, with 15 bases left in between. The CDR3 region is CASSVTPDRNQPQHF. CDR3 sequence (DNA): TGTGCCAGCAGCGTAACCCCTGACCGGAATCAGCCCCAGCATTTT.

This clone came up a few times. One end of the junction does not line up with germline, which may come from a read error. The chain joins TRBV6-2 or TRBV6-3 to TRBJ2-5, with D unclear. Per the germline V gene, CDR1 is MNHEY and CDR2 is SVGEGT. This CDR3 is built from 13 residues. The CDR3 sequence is CASSTHSQGTQYF. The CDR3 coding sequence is TGTGCCAGCAGTACACATTCCCAAGGGACCCAGTACTTC.

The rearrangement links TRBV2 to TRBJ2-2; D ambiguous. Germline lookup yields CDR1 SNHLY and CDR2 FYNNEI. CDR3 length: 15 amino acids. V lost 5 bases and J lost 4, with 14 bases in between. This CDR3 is CASSQAEWSTGELFF. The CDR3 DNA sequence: TGTGCCAGCAGTCAGGCCGAGTGGAGCACCGGGGAGCTGTTTTTT.

The CDR3 DNA is TGCGCCAGCAGCTTGGGGGCGGAGGTTTACGAGCAGTACTTC. This gives the protein CASSLGAEVYEQYF. The chain recombines TRBV5-1 with TRBJ2-7; D possibly corresponds to TRBD2 (5 bases). This CDR3 is 14 amino acids long. V was cut by 0 bases and J by 4 bases, with 11 bases left in between. Germline assignment: CDR1 SGHRS and CDR2 YFSETQ.

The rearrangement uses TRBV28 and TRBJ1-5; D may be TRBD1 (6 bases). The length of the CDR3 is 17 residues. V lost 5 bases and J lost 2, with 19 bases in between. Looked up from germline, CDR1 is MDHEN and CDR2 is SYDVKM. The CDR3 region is CASSPITGKAGNQPQHF. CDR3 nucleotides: TGTGCCAGCAGTCCGATCACAGGGAAGGCGGGCAATCAGCCCCAGCATTTT.

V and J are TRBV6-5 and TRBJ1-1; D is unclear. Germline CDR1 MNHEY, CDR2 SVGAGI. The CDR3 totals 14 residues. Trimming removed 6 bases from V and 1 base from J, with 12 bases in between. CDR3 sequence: CASSRGIENTEAFF. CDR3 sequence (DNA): TGTGCCAGCAGCCGGGGAATAGAGAACACTGAAGCTTTCTTT.

In DNA, the CDR3 is TGTGCCAGCAGCCGTGGTGGGGGAGGGTCAGAGACCCAGTACTTC. Translated, it gives CASSRGGGGSETQYF. This chain links TRBV7-8 with TRBJ2-5; 7 bases are a match to TRBD2. The germline V gene has CDR1 SGHVS and CDR2 FQNEAQ. Unmatched junction bases numbered 10, after V lost 5 bases and J lost 4 bases. This CDR3 comprises 15 residues.

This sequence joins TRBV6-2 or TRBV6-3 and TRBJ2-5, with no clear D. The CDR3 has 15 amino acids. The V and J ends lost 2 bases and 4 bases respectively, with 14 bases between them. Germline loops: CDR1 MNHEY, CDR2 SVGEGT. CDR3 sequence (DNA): TGTGCCAGCAGTTACCCCGACACCCCCGGAGAGACCCAGTACTTC. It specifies CASSYPDTPGETQYF.

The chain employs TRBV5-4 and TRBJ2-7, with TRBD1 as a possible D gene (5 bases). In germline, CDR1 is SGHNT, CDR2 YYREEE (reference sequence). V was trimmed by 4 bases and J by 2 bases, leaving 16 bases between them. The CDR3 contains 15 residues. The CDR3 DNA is TGTGCCAGCAGCCCAACCCCTAAAGGGGCCTACGAGCAGTACTTC. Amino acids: CASSPTPKGAYEQYF. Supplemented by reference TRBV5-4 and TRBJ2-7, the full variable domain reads ETGVTQSPTHLIKTRGQQVTLRCSSQSGHNTVSWYQQALGQGPQFIFQYYREEENGRGNFPPRFSGLQFPNYSSELNVNALELDDSALYLCASSPTPKGAYEQYFGPGTRLTVT.

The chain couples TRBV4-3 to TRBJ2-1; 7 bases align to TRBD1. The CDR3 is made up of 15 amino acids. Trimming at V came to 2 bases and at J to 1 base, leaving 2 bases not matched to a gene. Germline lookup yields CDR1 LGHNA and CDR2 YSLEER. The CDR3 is CASSQKQGSYNEQFF. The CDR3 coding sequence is TGCGCCAGCAGCCAAAAACAGGGGTCCTACAATGAGCAGTTCTTC.

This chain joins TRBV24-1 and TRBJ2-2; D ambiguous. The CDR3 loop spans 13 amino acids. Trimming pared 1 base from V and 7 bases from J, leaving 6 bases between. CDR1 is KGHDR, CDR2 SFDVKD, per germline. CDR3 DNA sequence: TGTGCCACCAGTGATTTTTCTGTCGGGGAGCTGTTTTTT. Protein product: CATSDFSVGELFF.

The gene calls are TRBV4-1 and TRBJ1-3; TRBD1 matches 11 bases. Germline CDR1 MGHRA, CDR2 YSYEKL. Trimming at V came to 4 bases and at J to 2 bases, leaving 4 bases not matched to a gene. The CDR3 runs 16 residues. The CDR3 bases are TGCGCCAGCAGCCTCTCGGGACAGGGGGCTGGAAACACCATATATTTT. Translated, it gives CASSLSGQGAGNTIYF.

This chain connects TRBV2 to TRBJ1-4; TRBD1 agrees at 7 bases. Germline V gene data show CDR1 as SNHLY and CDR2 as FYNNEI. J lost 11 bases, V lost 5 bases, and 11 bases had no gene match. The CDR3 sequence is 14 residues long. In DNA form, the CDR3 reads TGTGCCAGCAGTCGACAGGGCACCAATCGGAAACTGTTTTTT. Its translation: CASSRQGTNRKLFF.

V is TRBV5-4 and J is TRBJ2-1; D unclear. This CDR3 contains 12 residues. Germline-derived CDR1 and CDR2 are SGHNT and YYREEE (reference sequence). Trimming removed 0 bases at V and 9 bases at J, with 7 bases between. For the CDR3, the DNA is TGTGCCAGCAGCTTGGGAAGCAGTGAGCAGTTCTTC. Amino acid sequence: CASSLGSSEQFF. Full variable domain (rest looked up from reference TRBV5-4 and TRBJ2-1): ETGVTQSPTHLIKTRGQQVTLRCSSQSGHNTVSWYQQALGQGPQFIFQYYREEENGRGNFPPRFSGLQFPNYSSELNVNALELDDSALYLCASSLGSSEQFFGPGTRLTVL.

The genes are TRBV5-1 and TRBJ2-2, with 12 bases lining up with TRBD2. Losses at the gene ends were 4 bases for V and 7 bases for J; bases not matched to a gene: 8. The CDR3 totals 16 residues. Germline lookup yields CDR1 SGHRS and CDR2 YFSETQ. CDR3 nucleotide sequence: TGCGCCAGCAGCCTGACTAGCGGGAGTTCGGGCGGGGAGCTGTTTTTT. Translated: CASSLTSGSSGGELFF.

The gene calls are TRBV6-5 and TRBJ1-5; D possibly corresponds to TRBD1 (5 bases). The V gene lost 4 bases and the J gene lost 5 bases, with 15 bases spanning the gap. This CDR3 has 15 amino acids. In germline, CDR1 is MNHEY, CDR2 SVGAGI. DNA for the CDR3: TGTGCCAGCAGTTCCCGCCAAGGGGACCATCAGCCCCAGCATTTT. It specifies CASSSRQGDHQPQHF.

The CDR3 region has the DNA TGTGCCAGCAGCCTATCTCCAGGGATCTCTGGAAACACCATATATTTT. Protein: CASSLSPGISGNTIYF. V is TRBV7-2 and J is TRBJ1-3; D perhaps matches TRBD1 (5 bases). V lost 5 bases and J 0 bases, leaving 14 bases between the germline ends. Germline CDR1 and CDR2: SGHTA and FQGNSA. The CDR3 is 16 residues long.

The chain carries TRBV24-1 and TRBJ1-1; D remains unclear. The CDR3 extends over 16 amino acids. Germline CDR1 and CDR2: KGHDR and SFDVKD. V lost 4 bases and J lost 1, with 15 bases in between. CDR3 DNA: TGTGCCACCAGTGAGCAAGGGTCAACCCCGAACACTGAAGCTTTCTTT. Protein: CATSEQGSTPNTEAFF.

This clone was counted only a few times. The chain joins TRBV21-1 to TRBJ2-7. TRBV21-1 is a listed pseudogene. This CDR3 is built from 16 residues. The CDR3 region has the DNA TGTGCCAGCAGCAAACCCGAAGACGATAGCTCCTACGAGCAGTACTTC. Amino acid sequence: CASSKPEDDSSYEQYF.

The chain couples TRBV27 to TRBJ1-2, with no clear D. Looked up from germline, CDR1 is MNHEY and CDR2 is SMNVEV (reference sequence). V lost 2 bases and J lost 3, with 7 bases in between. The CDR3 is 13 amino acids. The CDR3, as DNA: TGTGCCAGCAGTTTACGTCCCCACTATGGCTACACCTTC. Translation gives CASSLRPHYGYTF.

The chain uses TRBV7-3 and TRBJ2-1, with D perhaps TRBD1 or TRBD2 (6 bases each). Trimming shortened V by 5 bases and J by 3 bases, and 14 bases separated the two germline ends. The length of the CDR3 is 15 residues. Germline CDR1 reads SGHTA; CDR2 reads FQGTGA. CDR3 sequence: CASSMRRGDYNEQFF. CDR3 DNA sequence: TGTGCCAGCAGCATGAGGAGGGGGGACTACAATGAGCAGTTCTTC. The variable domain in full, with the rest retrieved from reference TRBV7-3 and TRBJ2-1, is GAGVSQTPSNKVTEKGKYVELRCDPISGHTALYWYRQSLGQGPEFLIYFQGTGAADDSGLPNDRFFAVRPEGSVSTLKIQRTERGDSAVYLCASSMRRGDYNEQFFGPGTRLTVL.